The clone carrying this T cell receptor beta chain was detected ten times or more. V was shortened by 2 bases and J by 3 bases, with 6 bases between the two germline ends. CDR1 SGHDT and CDR2 YYEEEE come from the germline V gene. The CDR3 loop spans 12 amino acids. This sample stems from a study of T cells in Graves' hyperthyroidism and ophthalmopathy. Amplified TCR beta CDR3 regions came from RNA transcripts. The TCR CDR3 first-round RT-PCR relied on the HTBI primer set. MiXCR, run by TCRdb on the multiplex PCR reads, gives a single entry per CDR3 protein. The repertoire holds approximately 410,000 distinct CDR3 sequences, with roughly 14% as singletons.

Sequenced input: blood. This chain joins TRBV5-6 and TRBJ2-7; D gene unclear. The receptor was isolated from a man between 18 and 29 years old with Graves' ophthalmopathy. CDR3 sequence (DNA): TGTGCCAGCAGCTTCACTGTCTACGAGCAGTACTTC. Protein: CASSFTVYEQYF.